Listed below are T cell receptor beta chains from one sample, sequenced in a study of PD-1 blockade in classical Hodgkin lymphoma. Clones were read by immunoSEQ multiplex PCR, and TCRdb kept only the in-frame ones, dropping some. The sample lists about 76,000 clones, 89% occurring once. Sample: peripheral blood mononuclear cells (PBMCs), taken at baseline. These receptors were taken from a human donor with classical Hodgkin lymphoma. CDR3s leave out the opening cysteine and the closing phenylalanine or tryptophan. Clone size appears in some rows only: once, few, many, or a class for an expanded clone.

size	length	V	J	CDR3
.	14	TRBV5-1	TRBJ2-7	ASSLDMGGSSYEQY
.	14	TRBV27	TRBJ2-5	ASSLLAGGGRETQY
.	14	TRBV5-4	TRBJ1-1	ASSSGAGRSDTEAF
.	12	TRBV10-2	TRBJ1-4	ASTGTWPSEKLF
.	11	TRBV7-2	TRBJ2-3	ASSLELGDTQY
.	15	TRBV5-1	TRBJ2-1	ASTTGTSFSDYNEQF
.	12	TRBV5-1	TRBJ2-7	ASSFESGRYEQY
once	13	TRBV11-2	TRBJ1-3	ASTLDSAAGNTIY
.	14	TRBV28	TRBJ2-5	ASSLTAGIIQETQY
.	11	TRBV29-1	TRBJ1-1	SGGEGGNTEAF
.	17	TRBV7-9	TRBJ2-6	ASSPRYRQGAEGANVLT
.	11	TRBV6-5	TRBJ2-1	ASSTRLAEVQF
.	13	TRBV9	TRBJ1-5	ASSVGTGNNQPQH
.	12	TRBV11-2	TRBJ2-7	ASSFSRGNYEQY
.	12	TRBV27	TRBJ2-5	ASSLTGGGETQY
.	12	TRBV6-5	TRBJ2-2	ASSYAPATGELF
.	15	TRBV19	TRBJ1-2	ASAITGSVTANYGYT
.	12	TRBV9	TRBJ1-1	ASSAGRGGIEAF
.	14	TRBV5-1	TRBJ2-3	ARSTGGGPRTDTQY
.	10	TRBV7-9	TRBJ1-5	ASSFSNQPQH
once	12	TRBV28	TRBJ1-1	ASSWEQTNTEAF
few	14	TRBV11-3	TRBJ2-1	ASSLGTSGTYNEQF
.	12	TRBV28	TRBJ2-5	ASSSWGPQETQY